The rows below give T cell receptor beta chains drawn from one sample of a study of cytomegalovirus exposure and HLA in healthy donors. Libraries were prepared by immunoSEQ multiplex PCR; TCRdb keeps only in-frame clonotypes and omits some of them. The sample holds about 160,000 clones, about 80% seen once. Material: PBMCs. These receptor sequences come from a woman aged 45-65 years in good health and CMV-seropositive. CDR3s include the opening cysteine and the closing phenylalanine or tryptophan. Each record gives: D gene, clone size, J gene, V gene, CDR3 length, CDR3 DNA, CDR3 protein. A D gene is named only where the DNA matches it firmly. Clone size is given for some rows only: seen once, a few or many times, or a class if the clone is expanded.

>.|.|TRBJ1-1|TRBV6-1|13
TGTGCCAGCAGGACGGGTGTGAACACTGAAGCTTTCTTT
CASRTGVNTEAFF
>.|.|TRBJ2-3|TRBV2|14
TGTGCCAGCAGTGAGGGGGGTGGGGCAGATACGCAGTATTTT
CASSEGGGADTQYF
>TRBD2|.|TRBJ2-1|TRBV27|14
TGTGCCAGCAGTAGACTAGCGGGGTACAATGAGCAGTTCTTC
CASSRLAGYNEQFF
>.|.|TRBJ2-5|TRBV6-1|11
TGTGCCAGCAGTGTCGGGGAGACCCAGTACTTC
CASSVGETQYF
>.|few|TRBJ2-7|TRBV7-9|12
TGTTCCAGCAGCACTCTTGATCGGGAGCAGTACTTC
CSSSTLDREQYF
>TRBD1|.|TRBJ2-7|TRBV6-5|15
TGTGCCAGCAGTTACAGTGGGACAGGGCCTTACGAGCAGTACTTC
CASSYSGTGPYEQYF
>TRBD2|.|TRBJ2-5|TRBV5-1|14
TGCGCCAGCAGCTTGAGCGCTAGCGGTGAGACCCAGTACTTC
CASSLSASGETQYF
>TRBD2|.|TRBJ2-1|TRBV18|17
TGTGCCAGCTCACCCGGACTAGCGGGGGCCTCCTACAATGAGCAGTTCTTC
CASSPGLAGASYNEQFF
>TRBD1|few|TRBJ2-7|TRBV4-1|15
TGCGCCAGCAGCCGATCACAGGGGTCGGGCTACGAGCAGTACTTC
CASSRSQGSGYEQYF
>TRBD1|.|TRBJ1-4|TRBV5-1|14
TGCGCCAGCAGCTCAGACAGGGTTGGTGAAAAACTGTTTTTT
CASSSDRVGEKLFF
>.|.|TRBJ1-4|TRBV7-9|11
TGTGCCAGCAGCTCCAGTGAAAAACTGTTTTTT
CASSSSEKLFF
>.|once|TRBJ2-7|TRBV18|15
TGTGCCAGCTCACCACCGGAGCAAAGTACCGGCCGACAGTACTTC
CASSPPEQSTGRQYF
>TRBD2|.|TRBJ2-1|TRBV4-2|14
TGTGCCAGCAGCCGACTAGCGCCTTACAATGAGCAGTTCTTC
CASSRLAPYNEQFF
>.|few|TRBJ2-3|TRBV4-3|13
TGCGCCAGCAGCCAGGAACCGGGGGATACGCAGTATTTT
CASSQEPGDTQYF
>TRBD2|.|TRBJ2-1|TRBV7-9|12
TGTGCCAGCAGCTCCGAGCGGGGGCGGCGGTTCTTC
CASSSERGRRFF
>TRBD1|.|TRBJ1-5|TRBV27|16
TGTGCCAGCAGTTTTGCGACCGGTAGGGGGCAAGATACGCAGCATTTT
CASSFATGRGQDTQHF
>.|.|TRBJ1-5|TRBV18|16
TGTGCCAGCTCCATAGGGGTCACACCCAGCAATCAGCCCCAGCATTTT
CASSIGVTPSNQPQHF
>.|.|TRBJ1-3|TRBV4-1|17
TGCGCCAGCAGCCAAGAGTCGTTGGGCAGCTCTGGAAACACCATATATTTT
CASSQESLGSSGNTIYF
>.|few|TRBJ2-2|TRBV29-1|13
TGCAGCGTTGATCCAGCGAACACCGGGGAGCTGTTTTTT
CSVDPANTGELFF
>.|.|TRBJ1-2|TRBV7-9|14
TGTGCCAGCAGCACAGGTCGGGGAGGCTATGGCTACACCTTC
CASSTGRGGYGYTF
>TRBD2|.|TRBJ2-3|TRBV7-9|16
TGTGCCAGCAGCTTAGCTCAAGCGGGGGGCACAGATACGCAGTATTTT
CASSLAQAGGTDTQYF
>.|few|TRBJ2-1|TRBV19|15
TGTGCCAGTAGCAGTCAGAGAGGCCCTTACAATGAGCAGTTCTTC
CASSSQRGPYNEQFF
>.|.|TRBJ1-1|TRBV6-1|14
TGTGCCAGCACCGTAGGAGTCTCTTACACGGAAGCTTTCTTT
CASTVGVSYTEAFF
>TRBD1|once|TRBJ1-5|TRBV19|15
TGTGCCAGTAGTGCCGACAGGGGCGAGAATCAGCCCCAGCATTTT
CASSADRGENQPQHF
>TRBD1|few|TRBJ1-3|TRBV7-9|17
TGTGCCAGCAGCTTAGGAACAGGGGGATCGACTGGAAACACCATATATTTT
CASSLGTGGSTGNTIYF
>.|.|TRBJ1-4|TRBV27|15
TGTGCCAGCAGCCCCGATCCATCGGGTAATGAAAAACTGTTTTTT
CASSPDPSGNEKLFF
>TRBD2|.|TRBJ2-3|TRBV7-8|15
TGTGCCAGCACTTTAGTAGCGGGCTCCACAGATACGCAGTATTTT
CASTLVAGSTDTQYF
>.|.|TRBJ1-3|TRBV6-7|14
TGTGCCAGCAGTTACTCGACAGGTACAAACACCATATATTTT
CASSYSTGTNTIYF
>.|.|TRBJ2-7|TRBV7-8|14
TGTGCCAGCAGCTTAGTCCAGGATTCCTACGAGCAGTACTTC
CASSLVQDSYEQYF
>.|.|TRBJ2-1|TRBV10-2|12
TGCGCCAGCAGCCTCCTCAGCGGTCACCAGTTCTTC
CASSLLSGHQFF
>.|.|TRBJ2-3|TRBV5-4|15
TGTGCCAGCAGCTTGGGAGGGGGAGCTACAGATACGCAGTATTTT
CASSLGGGATDTQYF
>.|.|TRBJ1-1|TRBV7-9|14
TGTGCCAGCAGCTTAGATATCTTGAACACTGAAGCTTTCTTT
CASSLDILNTEAFF
>.|.|TRBJ2-7|TRBV28|16
TGTGCCAGCAGCCAGACAAGGGGCTCAGGGTCCTACGAGCAGTACTTC
CASSQTRGSGSYEQYF
>TRBD1|.|TRBJ2-3|TRBV7-7|17
TGTGCTAGCAGCACTCGGCCATTGACAGGGGGCACAGATACGCAGTATTTT
CASSTRPLTGGTDTQYF
>TRBD1|.|TRBJ1-5|TRBV7-2|14
TGTGCCAGCAGCAGGGGCACAGGGGGGCAGCCCCAGCATTTT
CASSRGTGGQPQHF
>.|.|TRBJ2-3|TRBV2|12
TGTGCCAGCAGTGTACTCACAGATACGCAGTATTTT
CASSVLTDTQYF
>.|.|TRBJ2-5|TRBV7-9|13
TGTGCCAGCGTAAACAGGGTCGGAGAGACCCAGTACTTC
CASVNRVGETQYF
>.|.|TRBJ1-2|TRBV4-3|16
TGCGCCAGCAGCCAAGATCTCCAGGCTGCTAACTATGGCTACACCTTC
CASSQDLQAANYGYTF
>TRBD2|.|TRBJ2-3|TRBV4-2|16
TGTGCCAGCAGCCAAGACCTAGCGGGAGCAACAGATACGCAGTATTTT
CASSQDLAGATDTQYF
>TRBD2|.|TRBJ2-4|TRBV4-1|20
TGCGCCAGCAGCCAAGATGTCCCGACTAGCGGGGGGGCCTGGGGAAACATTCAGTACTTC
CASSQDVPTSGGAWGNIQYF
>TRBD1|.|TRBJ1-2|TRBV7-8|18
TGTGCCAGCAGCTTAGCTACGTATACCGGGACAGGGGGTGGTGGCTACACCTTC
CASSLATYTGTGGGGYTF
>TRBD1|few|TRBJ2-7|TRBV28|15
TGTGCCAGCCAGGGCCCGGGACAGGGGAGCTACGAGCAGTACTTC
CASQGPGQGSYEQYF
>.|.|TRBJ2-7|TRBV6-5|15
TGTGCCAGCAGTTACTCCCTATACGAGGGCACCGAGCAGTACTTC
CASSYSLYEGTEQYF
>.|once|TRBJ1-1|TRBV19|13
TGTGCCAGTCGGAGAGAGGGTGGCACTGAAGCTTTCTTT
CASRREGGTEAFF
>.|.|TRBJ2-2|TRBV27|14
TGTGCCAGCAGGCGGACAGTTTACACCGGGGAGCTGTTTTTT
CASRRTVYTGELFF
>TRBD1|once|TRBJ1-6|TRBV7-2|17
TGTGCCAGCAGCTCGGGGACAGGGGGACGATGGAATTCACCCCTCCACTTT
CASSSGTGGRWNSPLHF
>.|few|TRBJ2-7|TRBV6-5|13
TGTGCCAGCACTCCGGGTCTTTCCTACGAGCAGTACTTC
CASTPGLSYEQYF
>.|.|TRBJ1-3|TRBV7-2|15
TGTGCCAGCAGCTTACTGGCAAGCTCTGGAAACACCATATATTTT
CASSLLASSGNTIYF
>.|.|TRBJ2-3|TRBV7-7|13
TGTGCTAGCAGCCTGGGTAGCGCAGATACGCAGTATTTT
CASSLGSADTQYF
>.|.|TRBJ2-7|TRBV5-6|14
TGTGCCAGCAGCTTGGTTGCAGGGAACTACGAGCAGTACTTC
CASSLVAGNYEQYF